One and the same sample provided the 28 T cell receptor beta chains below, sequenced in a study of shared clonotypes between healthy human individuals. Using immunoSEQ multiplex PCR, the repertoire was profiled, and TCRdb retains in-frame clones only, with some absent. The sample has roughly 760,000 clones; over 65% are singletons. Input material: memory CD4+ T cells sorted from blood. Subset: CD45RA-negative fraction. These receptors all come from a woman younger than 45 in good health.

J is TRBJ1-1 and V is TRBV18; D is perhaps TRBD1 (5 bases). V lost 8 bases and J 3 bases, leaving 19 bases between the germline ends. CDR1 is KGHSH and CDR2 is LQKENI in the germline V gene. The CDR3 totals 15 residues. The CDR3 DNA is TGTGCCAGCACTTGGGGCGGGGCGGGAGACACTGAAGCTTTCTTT. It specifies CASTWGGAGDTEAFF.

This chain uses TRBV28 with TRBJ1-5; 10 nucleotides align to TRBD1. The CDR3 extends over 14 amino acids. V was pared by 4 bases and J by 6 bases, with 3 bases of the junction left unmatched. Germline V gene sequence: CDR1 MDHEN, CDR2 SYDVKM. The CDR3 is CASSSGQGGQPQHF. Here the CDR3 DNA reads TGTGCCAGCAGTTCCGGACAGGGGGGTCAGCCCCAGCATTTT.

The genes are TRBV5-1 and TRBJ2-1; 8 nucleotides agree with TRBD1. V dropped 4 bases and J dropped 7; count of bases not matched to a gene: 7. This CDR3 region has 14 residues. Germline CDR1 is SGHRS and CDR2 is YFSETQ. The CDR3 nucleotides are TGCGCCAGCAGCGCCTGGACAGGGATAAATGAGCAGTTCTTC. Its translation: CASSAWTGINEQFF.

DNA of the CDR3: TGTGCCAGCAGCAGGGAGCAGGCCGAGACCCAGTACTTC. It is translated as CASSREQAETQYF. V usage is TRBV11-2 and J usage is TRBJ2-5; TRBD2 might be the D (5 bases). V lost 5 bases and J 5 bases, leaving 12 bases between the germline ends. Germline V gene sequence: CDR1 SGHAT, CDR2 FQNNGV. The CDR3 extends over 13 amino acids.

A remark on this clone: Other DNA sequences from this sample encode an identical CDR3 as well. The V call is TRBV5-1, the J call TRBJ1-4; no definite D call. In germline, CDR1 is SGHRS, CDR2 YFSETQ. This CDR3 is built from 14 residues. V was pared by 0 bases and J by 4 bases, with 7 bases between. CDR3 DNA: TGCGCCAGCAGCTTGGAGGCAGTTAATGAAAAACTGTTTTTT. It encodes CASSLEAVNEKLFF.

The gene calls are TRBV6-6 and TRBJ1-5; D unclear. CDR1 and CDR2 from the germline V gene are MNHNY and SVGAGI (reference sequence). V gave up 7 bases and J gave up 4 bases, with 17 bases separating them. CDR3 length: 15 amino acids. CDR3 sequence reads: CASKSQASLNQPQHF. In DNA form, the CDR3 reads TGTGCCAGCAAAAGCCAAGCGAGCTTAAATCAGCCCCAGCATTTT.

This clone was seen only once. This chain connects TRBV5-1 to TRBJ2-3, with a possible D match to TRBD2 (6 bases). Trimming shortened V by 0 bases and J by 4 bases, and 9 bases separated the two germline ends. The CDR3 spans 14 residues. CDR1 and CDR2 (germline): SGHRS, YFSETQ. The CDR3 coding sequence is TGCGCCAGCAGCTTGGGGGCTAGCGCAGATACGCAGTATTTT. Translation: CASSLGASADTQYF.

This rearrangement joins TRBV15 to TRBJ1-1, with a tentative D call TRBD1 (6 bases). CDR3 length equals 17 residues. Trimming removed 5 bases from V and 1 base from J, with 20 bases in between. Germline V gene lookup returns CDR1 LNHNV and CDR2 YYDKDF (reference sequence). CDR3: CATSSYRPGQKNTEAFF. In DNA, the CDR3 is TGTGCCACCAGCTCCTATCGTCCGGGACAAAAGAACACTGAAGCTTTCTTT.

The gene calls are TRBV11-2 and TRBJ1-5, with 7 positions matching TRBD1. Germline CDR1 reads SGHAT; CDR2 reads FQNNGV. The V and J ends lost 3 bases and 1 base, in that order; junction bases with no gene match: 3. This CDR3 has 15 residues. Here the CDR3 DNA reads TGTGCCAGCAGCTTGGACAGGTTAAGCAATCAGCCCCAGCATTTT. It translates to CASSLDRLSNQPQHF.

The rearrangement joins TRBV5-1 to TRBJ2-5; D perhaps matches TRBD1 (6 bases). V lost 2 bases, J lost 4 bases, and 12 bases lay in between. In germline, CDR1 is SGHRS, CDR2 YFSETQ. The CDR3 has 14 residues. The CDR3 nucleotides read TGCGCCAGCAGCTTTCGCAGGGGCGGAGAGACCCAGTACTTC. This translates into CASSFRRGGETQYF.

This CDR3 is CASSFRLAGEGGSPYEQYF. The CDR3 coding sequence is TGCGCCAGCAGCTTCCGACTAGCGGGAGAGGGGGGGAGCCCCTACGAGCAGTACTTC. V is TRBV5-1 and J is TRBJ2-7; the match to TRBD2 covers 12 bases. With V trimmed by 2 bases and J by 2 bases, 14 bases remained unmatched. Germline V gives CDR1 SGHRS, CDR2 YFSETQ. The CDR3 has 19 residues.

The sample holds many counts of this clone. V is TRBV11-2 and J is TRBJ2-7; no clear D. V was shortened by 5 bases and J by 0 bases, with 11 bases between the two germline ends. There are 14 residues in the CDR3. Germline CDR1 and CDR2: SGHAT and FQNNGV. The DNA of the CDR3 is TGTGCCAGCAGCAGTGACTCGAACTCCTACGAGCAGTACTTC. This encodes CASSSDSNSYEQYF.

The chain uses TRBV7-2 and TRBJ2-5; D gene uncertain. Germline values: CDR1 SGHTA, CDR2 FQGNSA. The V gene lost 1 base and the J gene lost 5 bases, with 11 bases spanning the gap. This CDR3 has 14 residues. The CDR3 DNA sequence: TGTGCCAGCAGCTTAGTTCCTGCGGATGAGACCCAGTACTTC. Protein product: CASSLVPADETQYF.

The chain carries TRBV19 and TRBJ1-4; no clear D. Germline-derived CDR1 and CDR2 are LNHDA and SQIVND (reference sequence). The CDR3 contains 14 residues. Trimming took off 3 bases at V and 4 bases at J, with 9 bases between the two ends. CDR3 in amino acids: CASSITLINEKLFF. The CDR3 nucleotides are TGTGCCAGTAGTATTACCCTCATTAATGAAAAACTGTTTTTT.

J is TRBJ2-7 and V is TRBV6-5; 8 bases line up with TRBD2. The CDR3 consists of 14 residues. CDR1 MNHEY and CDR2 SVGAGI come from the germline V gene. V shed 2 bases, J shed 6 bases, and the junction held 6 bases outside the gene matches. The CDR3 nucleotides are TGTGCCAGCAGTTACGGACTAGCAGTCGGCGAGCAGTACTTC. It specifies CASSYGLAVGEQYF.

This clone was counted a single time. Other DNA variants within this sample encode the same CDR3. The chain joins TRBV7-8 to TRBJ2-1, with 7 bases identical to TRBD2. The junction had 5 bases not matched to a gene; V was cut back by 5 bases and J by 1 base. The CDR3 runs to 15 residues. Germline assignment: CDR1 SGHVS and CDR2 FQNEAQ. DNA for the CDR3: TGTGCCAGCAGCCCGACTAGCTTATCCTACAATGAGCAGTTCTTC. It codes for CASSPTSLSYNEQFF.

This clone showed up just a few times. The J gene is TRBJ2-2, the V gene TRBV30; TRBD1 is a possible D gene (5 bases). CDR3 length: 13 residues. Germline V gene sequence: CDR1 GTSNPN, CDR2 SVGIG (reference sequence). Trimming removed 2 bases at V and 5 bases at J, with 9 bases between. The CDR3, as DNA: TGTGCCTGGAGTCCCAAGGGGACCGGGGAGCTGTTTTTT. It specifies CAWSPKGTGELFF.

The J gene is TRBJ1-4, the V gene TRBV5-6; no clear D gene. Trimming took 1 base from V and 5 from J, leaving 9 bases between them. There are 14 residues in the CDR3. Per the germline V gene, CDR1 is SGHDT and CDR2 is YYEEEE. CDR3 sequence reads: CASSLWQSNEKLFF. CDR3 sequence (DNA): TGTGCCAGCAGCTTGTGGCAGTCCAATGAAAAACTGTTTTTT.

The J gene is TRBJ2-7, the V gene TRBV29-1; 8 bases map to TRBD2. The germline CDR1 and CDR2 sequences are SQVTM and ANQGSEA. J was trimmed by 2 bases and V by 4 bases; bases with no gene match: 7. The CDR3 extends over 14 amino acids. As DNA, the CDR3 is TGCAGCGTTGCGGGTAGCGGGGACACCTACGAGCAGTACTTC. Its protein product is CSVAGSGDTYEQYF.

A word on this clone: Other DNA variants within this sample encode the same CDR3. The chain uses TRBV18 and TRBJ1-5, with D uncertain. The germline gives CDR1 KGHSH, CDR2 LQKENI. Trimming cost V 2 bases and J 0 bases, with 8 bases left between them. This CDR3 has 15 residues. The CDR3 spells CASSPSADSNQPQHF. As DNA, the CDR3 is TGTGCCAGCTCACCATCTGCAGATAGCAATCAGCCCCAGCATTTT. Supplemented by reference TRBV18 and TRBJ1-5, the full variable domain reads NAGVMQNPRHLVRRRGQEARLRCSPMKGHSHVYWYRQLPEEGLKFMVYLQKENIIDESGMPKERFSAEFPKEGPSILRIQQVVRGDSAAYFCASSPSADSNQPQHFGDGTRLSIL.

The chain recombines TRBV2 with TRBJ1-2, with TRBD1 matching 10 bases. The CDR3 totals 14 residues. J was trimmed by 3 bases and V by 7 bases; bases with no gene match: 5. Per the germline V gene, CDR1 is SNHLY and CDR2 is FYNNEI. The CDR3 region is CASTTGQGYYGYTF. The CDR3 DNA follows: TGTGCCAGCACTACGGGACAGGGGTACTATGGCTACACCTTC.

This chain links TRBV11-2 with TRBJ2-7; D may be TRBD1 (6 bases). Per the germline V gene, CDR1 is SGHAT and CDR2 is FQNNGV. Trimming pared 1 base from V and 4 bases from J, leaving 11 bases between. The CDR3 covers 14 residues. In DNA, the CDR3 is TGTGCCAGCAGCTTAGTCCAACAGGGTTACGAGCAGTACTTC. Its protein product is CASSLVQQGYEQYF.

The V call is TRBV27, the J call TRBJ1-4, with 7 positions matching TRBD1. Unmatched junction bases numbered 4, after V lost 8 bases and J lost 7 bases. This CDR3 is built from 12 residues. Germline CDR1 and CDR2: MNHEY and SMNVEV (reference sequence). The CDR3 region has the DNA TGTGCCAGCTGGACAGGAGGTGAAAAACTGTTTTTT. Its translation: CASWTGGEKLFF.

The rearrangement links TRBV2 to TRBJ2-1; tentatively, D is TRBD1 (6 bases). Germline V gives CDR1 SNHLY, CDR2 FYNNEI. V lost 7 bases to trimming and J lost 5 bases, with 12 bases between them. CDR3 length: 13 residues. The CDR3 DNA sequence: TGTGCCAGCAAAGGGGGAACAAACAATGAGCAGTTCTTC. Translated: CASKGGTNNEQFF.

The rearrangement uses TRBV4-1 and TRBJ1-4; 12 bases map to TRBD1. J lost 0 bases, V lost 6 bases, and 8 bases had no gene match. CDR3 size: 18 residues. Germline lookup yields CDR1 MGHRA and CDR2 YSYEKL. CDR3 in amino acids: CASSPGQGAGATNEKLFF. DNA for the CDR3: TGCGCCAGCAGTCCGGGACAGGGGGCCGGAGCAACTAATGAAAAACTGTTTTTT.

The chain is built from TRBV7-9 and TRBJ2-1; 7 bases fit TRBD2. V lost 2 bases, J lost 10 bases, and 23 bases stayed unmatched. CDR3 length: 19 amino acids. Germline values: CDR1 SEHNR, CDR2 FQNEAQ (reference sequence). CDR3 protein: CASSLRPGTGTIKSQEQFF. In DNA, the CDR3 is TGTGCCAGCAGCTTACGCCCGGGAACCGGGACTATTAAGTCGCAGGAGCAGTTCTTC.

The CDR3: CASSDEGPDYEQYF. The DNA of the CDR3 is TGTGCCAGCAGTGATGAGGGCCCGGACTACGAGCAGTACTTC. The rearrangement joins TRBV2 to TRBJ2-7; the D gene is possibly TRBD2 (5 bases). V was clipped by 3 bases and J by 3 bases, with 12 bases between them. Germline CDR1 and CDR2: SNHLY and FYNNEI. The CDR3 has 14 residues.

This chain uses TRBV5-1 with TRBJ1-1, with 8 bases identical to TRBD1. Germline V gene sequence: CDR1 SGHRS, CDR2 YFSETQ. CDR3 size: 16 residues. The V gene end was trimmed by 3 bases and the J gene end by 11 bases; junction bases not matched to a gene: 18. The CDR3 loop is CASSWQLPGQENPAFF. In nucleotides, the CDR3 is TGCGCCAGCAGCTGGCAACTTCCGGGACAGGAAAACCCGGCTTTCTTT.